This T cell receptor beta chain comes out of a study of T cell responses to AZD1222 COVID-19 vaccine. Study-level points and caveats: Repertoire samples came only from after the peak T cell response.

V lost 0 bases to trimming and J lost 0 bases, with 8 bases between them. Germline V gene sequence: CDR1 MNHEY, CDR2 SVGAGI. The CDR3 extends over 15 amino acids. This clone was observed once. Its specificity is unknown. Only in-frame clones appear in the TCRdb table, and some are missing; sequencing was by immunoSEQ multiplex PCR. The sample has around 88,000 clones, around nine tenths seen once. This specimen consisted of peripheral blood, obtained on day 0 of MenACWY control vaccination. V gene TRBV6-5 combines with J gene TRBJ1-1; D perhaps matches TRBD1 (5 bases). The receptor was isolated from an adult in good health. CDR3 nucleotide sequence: TGTGCCAGCAGTTACTCCCGGGGACTGAACACTGAAGCTTTCTTT. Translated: CASSYSRGLNTEAFF.